The clone carrying this T cell receptor (beta chain) was detected only a few times. As yet, its antigen is unknown. The CDR3 is made up of 21 amino acids. The germline CDR1 and CDR2 sequences are SGHTA and FQGNSA. The ends lost 0 bases at V and 0 bases at J; junction bases unmatched: 12. Unique molecular identifiers were incorporated into the prepared TCRbeta library. TCRdb re-analysed the PCR reads in MiXCR, keeping a single row per CDR3 protein. The sample has about 90,000 distinct CDR3 sequences, roughly a sixth seen once. The data are from a study of T-cell reconstitution after alpha-beta-depleted transplantation in children. Study-wide results and caveats: Alpha-beta T cells about two months after transplant reportedly derived from several hundred expanded graft clones. One year post-transplant, T-cell counts and diversity were largely derived from T cells produced anew.

The source was PBMCs, mostly from graft donor cells, collected 180 days after TCRalphabeta/CD19-depleted stem cell transplant. The sequence came from a male patient aged 2 to 10 who had a stem cell transplant for acute lymphoblastic leukemia, so the T cells may come from the graft donor. The chain is built from TRBV7-2 and TRBJ2-2, with 11 bases aligning to TRBD1. CDR3 DNA: TGTGCCAGCAGCTTAGCAGCAGGGTGGGACAGGGGGTTTCCGAACACCGGGGAGCTGTTTTTT. It translates to CASSLAAGWDRGFPNTGELFF. Full variable domain (outside the CDR3, taken from reference TRBV7-2 and TRBJ2-2): GAGVSQSPSNKVTEKGKDVELRCDPISGHTALYWYRQSLGQGLEFLIYFQGNSAPDKSGLPSDRFSAERTGGSVSTLTIQRTQQEDSAVYLCASSLAAGWDRGFPNTGELFFGEGSRLTVL.